This entry lists 3 T cell receptor beta chains sequenced from one sample in a study of cytomegalovirus exposure and HLA in healthy donors. It was with 60 Vbeta and 13 Jbeta primers that the PCR ran. Assay: immunoSEQ multiplex PCR; the TCRdb copy retains only in-frame clones and omits some. Altogether about 180,000 clones are present, 84% being singletons, with the ten largest covering under 5%. Sequencing input: PBMCs. These receptors were collected from a man aged 18-30 years in good health and CMV-seronegative.

This clone was observed a handful of times. This chain joins TRBV5-4 and TRBJ1-1, with D uncertain. CDR3 size: 13 residues. Trimming pared 3 bases from V and 4 bases from J, leaving 10 bases between. Germline V CDR1 and CDR2: SGHNT, YYREEE (reference sequence). CDR3 sequence: CASSSPVRTEAFF. The CDR3 coding sequence is TGTGCCAGCAGCTCCCCTGTGCGCACTGAAGCTTTCTTT.

This clone occurred once. The V and J genes are TRBV19 and TRBJ1-6, with a weak D call TRBD1 (5 bases). The V end was cut by 3 bases, the J end by 9 bases, with 9 bases between. Germline assignment: CDR1 LNHDA and CDR2 SQIVND (reference sequence). CDR3 length: 13 amino acids. DNA of the CDR3: TGTGCCAGTAGTATGGAAGGGGTTTCACCCCTCCACTTT. It translates to CASSMEGVSPLHF.

This clone was recorded only once. The same CDR3 arises from other DNA sequences in this sample as well. CDR3 protein: CASSLRVTEAFF. CDR3 nucleotides: TGTGCCAGCAGTTTACGGGTCACTGAAGCTTTCTTT. V gene TRBV28 combines with J gene TRBJ1-1; D remains unclear. CDR1 MDHEN and CDR2 SYDVKM come from the germline V gene. This CDR3 is 12 amino acids long. Trimming shortened V by 2 bases and J by 4 bases, and 5 bases separated the two germline ends. Supplemented by reference TRBV28 and TRBJ1-1, the full variable domain reads DVKVTQSSRYLVKRTGEKVFLECVQDMDHENMFWYRQDPGLGLRLIYFSYDVKMKEKGDIPEGYSVSREKKERFSLILESASTNQTSMYLCASSLRVTEAFFGQGTRLTVV.